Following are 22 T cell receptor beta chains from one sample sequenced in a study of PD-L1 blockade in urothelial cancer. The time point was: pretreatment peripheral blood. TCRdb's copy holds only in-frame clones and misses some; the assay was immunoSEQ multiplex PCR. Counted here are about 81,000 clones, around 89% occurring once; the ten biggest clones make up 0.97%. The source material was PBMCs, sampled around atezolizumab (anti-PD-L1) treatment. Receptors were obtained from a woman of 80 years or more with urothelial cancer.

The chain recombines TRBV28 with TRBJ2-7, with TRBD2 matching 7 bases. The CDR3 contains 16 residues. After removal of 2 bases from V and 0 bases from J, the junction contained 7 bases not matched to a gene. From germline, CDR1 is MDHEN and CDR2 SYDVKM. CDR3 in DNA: TGTGCCAGCAGTTTAGGACGTAGCGGGCACTCCTACGAGCAGTACTTC. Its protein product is CASSLGRSGHSYEQYF.

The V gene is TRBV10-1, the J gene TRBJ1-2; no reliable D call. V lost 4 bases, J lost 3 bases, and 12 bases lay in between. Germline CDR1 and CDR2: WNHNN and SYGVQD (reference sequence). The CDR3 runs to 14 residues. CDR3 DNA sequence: TGCGCCAGCAGTGGGGGAGTTTTAGACTATGGCTACACCTTC. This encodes CASSGGVLDYGYTF.

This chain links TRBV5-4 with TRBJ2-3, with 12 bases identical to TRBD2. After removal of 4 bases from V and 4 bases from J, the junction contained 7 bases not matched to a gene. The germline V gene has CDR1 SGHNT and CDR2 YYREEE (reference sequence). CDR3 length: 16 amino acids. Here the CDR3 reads CASSGRLAGVADTQYF. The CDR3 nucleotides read TGTGCCAGCAGCGGACGACTAGCGGGAGTGGCAGATACGCAGTATTTT.

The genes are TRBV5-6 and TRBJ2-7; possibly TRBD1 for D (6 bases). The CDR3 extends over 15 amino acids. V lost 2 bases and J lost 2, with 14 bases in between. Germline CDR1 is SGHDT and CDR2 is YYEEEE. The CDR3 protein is CASSFPTGFAYEQYF. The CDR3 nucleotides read TGTGCCAGCAGCTTCCCCACAGGGTTCGCCTACGAGCAGTACTTC. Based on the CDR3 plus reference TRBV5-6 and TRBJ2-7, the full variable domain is DAGVTQSPTHLIKTRGQQVTLRCSPKSGHDTVSWYQQALGQGPQFIFQYYEEEERQRGNFPDRFSGHQFPNYSSELNVNALLLGDSALYLCASSFPTGFAYEQYFGPGTRLTVT.

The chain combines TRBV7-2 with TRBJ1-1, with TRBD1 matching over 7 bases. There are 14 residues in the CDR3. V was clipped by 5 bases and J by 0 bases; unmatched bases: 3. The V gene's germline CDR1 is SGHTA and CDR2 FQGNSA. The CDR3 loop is CASSLTGVNTEAFF. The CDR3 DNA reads TGTGCCAGCAGCCTAACAGGGGTGAACACTGAAGCTTTCTTT.

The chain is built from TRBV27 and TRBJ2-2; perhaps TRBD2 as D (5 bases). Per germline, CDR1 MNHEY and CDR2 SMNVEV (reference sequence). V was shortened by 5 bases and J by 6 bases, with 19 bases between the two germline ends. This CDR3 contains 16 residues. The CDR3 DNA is TGTGCCAGCAGTGGTTCTTGGGGAGTTAACTCCGGGGAGCTGTTTTTT. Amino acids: CASSGSWGVNSGELFF.

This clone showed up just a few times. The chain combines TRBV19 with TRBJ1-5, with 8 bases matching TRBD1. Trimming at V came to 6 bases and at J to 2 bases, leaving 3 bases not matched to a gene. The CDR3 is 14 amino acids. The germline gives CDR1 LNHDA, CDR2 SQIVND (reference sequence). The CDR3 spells CASRGTGRNQPQHF. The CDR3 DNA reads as TGTGCCAGTAGGGGGACAGGCCGCAATCAGCCCCAGCATTTT.

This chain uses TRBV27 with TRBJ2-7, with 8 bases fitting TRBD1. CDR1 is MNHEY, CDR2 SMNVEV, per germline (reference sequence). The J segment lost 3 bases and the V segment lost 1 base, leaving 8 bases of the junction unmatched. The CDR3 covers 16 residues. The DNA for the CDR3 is TGTGCCAGCAGTTTATACTCCCCAGGGGGCGGCTACGAGCAGTACTTC. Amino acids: CASSLYSPGGGYEQYF.

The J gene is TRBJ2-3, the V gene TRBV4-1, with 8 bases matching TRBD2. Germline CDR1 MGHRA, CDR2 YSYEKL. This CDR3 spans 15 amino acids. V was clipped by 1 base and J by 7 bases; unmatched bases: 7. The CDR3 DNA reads TGCGCCAGCAGCCAAGCCAGCGGGAGAGGGAATACGCAGTATTTT. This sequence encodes CASSQASGRGNTQYF.

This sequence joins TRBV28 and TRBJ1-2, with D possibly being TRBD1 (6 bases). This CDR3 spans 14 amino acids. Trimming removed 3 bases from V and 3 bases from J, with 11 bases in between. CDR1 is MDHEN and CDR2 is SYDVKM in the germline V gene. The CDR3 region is CASSFNPGDYGYTF. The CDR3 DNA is TGTGCCAGCAGTTTTAACCCAGGGGACTATGGCTACACCTTC.

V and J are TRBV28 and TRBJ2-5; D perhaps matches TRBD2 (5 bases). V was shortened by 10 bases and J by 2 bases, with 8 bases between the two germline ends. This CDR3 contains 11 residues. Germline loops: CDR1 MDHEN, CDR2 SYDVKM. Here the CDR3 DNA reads TGTGCCATATCGGGGCAAGAGACCCAGTACTTC. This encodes CAISGQETQYF.

This chain's CDR3 is CASSQTGRVTEAFF. CDR3 nucleotide sequence: TGTGCCAGCAGCCAGACAGGGCGAGTCACTGAAGCTTTCTTT. V and J are TRBV28 and TRBJ1-1, with 7 bases that match TRBD1. From germline, CDR1 is MDHEN and CDR2 SYDVKM. Trimming cost V 6 bases and J 4 bases; bases outside gene matches: 8. The CDR3 totals 14 residues. The full variable domain, its missing parts supplied by reference TRBV28 and TRBJ1-1, is DVKVTQSSRYLVKRTGEKVFLECVQDMDHENMFWYRQDPGLGLRLIYFSYDVKMKEKGDIPEGYSVSREKKERFSLILESASTNQTSMYLCASSQTGRVTEAFFGQGTRLTVV.

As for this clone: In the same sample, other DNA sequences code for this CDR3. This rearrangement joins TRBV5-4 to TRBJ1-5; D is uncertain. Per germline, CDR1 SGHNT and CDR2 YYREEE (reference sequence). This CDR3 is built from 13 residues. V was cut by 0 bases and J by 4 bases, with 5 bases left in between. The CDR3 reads CASSLGENQPQHF. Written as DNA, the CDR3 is TGTGCCAGCAGCTTGGGAGAGAATCAGCCCCAGCATTTT.

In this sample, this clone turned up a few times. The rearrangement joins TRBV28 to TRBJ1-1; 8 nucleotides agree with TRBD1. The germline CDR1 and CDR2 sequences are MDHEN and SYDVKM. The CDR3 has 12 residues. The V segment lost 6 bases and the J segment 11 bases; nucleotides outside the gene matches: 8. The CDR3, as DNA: TGTGCCAGCAGGACAGGGGATCCCGGGGCTTTCTTT. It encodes CASRTGDPGAFF.

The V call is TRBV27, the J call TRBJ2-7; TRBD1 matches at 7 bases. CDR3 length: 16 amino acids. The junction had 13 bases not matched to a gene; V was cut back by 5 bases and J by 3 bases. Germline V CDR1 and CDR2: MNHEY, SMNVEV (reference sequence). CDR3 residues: CASSPRDSPRGYEQYF. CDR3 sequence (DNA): TGTGCCAGCAGTCCACGGGACAGCCCCCGGGGCTACGAGCAGTACTTC.

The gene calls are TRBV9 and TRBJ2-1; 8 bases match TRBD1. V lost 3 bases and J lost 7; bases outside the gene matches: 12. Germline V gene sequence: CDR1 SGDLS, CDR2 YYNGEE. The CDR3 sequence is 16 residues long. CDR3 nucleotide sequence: TGTGCCAGCAGCGCCCCCGGGACAGGCTCCAGAAATGAGCAGTTCTTC. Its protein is CASSAPGTGSRNEQFF.

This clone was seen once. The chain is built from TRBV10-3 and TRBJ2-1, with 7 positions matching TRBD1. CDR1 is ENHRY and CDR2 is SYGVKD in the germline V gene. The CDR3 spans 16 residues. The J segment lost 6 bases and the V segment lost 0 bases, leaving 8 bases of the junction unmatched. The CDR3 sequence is CAISESTGIRGNEQFF. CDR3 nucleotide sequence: TGTGCCATCAGTGAGTCGACAGGGATCAGGGGCAATGAGCAGTTCTTC.

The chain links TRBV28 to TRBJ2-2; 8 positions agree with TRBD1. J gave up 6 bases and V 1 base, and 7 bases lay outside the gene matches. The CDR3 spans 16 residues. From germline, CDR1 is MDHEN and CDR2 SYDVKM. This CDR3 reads CASSLSGQGSPGELFF. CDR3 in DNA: TGTGCCAGCAGTTTATCTGGACAGGGTTCACCCGGGGAGCTGTTTTTT.

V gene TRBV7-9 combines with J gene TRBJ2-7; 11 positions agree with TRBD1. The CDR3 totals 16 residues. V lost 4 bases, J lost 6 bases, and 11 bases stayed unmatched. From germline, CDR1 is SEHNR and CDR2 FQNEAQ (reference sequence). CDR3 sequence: CASSSLLGTGGIEQYF. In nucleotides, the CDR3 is TGTGCCAGCAGCTCCCTTTTGGGGACAGGGGGAATCGAGCAGTACTTC.

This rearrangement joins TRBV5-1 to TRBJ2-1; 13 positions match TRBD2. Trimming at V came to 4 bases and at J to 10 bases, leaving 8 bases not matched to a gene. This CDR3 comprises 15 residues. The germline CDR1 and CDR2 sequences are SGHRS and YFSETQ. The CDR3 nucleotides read TGCGCCAGCAGCAACGGACTAGCGGGAGTGGAGGAGCAGTTCTTC. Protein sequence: CASSNGLAGVEEQFF.

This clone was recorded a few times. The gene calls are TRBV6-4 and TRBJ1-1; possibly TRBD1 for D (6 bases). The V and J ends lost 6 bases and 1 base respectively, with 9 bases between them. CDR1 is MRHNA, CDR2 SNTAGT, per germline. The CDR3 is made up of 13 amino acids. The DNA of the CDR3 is TGTGCCAGCAGCCGGACAGCGAACACTGAAGCTTTCTTT. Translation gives CASSRTANTEAFF.

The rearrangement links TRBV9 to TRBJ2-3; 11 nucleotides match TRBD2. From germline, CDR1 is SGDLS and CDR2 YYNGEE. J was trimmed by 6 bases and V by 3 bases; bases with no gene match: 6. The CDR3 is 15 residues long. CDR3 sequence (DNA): TGTGCCAGCAGCGAAACTAGCGGGAGTTCGGATACGCAGTATTTT. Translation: CASSETSGSSDTQYF.